This T cell receptor (beta chain) is from a study of spatial heterogeneity in lung cancer. To note about this clonotype: Its antigen is currently unknown.

The CDR3 sequence is 13 residues long. The V gene's germline CDR1 is MNHNS and CDR2 SASEGT. Trimming shortened V by 0 bases and J by 5 bases, and 4 bases separated the two germline ends. Time point of the sample: sample taken at primary tumor resection. The authors sequenced whole RNA from tumor, nontumor lung or frozen PBMC without sorting. TCRdb re-analysed the 5' RACE reads in MiXCR, keeping a single row per CDR3 protein. The data show roughly 40,000 distinct CDR3 sequences, 6.8% seen once. General study points: Blood carried ubiquitous expanded tumor TCRs more at resection than follow-up.

V and J are TRBV6-1 and TRBJ2-2, with D uncertain. This specimen was PBMCs, taken at surgery. This clonotype was sampled from a female donor with early-stage non-small cell lung cancer. The CDR3 DNA sequence: TGTGCCAGCAGTGAAGCAGGGACCGGGGAGCTGTTTTTT. This gives the protein CASSEAGTGELFF.